These 29 T cell receptor beta chains were all obtained from the same sample, sequenced in a study of blood T cell repertoires in COVID-19. Profiling relied on immunoSEQ multiplex PCR, and the TCRdb table lists in-frame clones only, not all of them. The sample has tens of thousands of clones, about 85% seen once; the top ten hold 2.5% to 3%. Material for sequencing was peripheral blood. All receptors come from a man older than 75 with acute or convalescent COVID-19.

The chain carries TRBV6-5 and TRBJ1-6; D call uncertain. Looked up from germline, CDR1 is MNHEY and CDR2 is SVGAGI. The CDR3 sequence is 14 residues long. Trimming left V 0 bases short and J 10 bases short, with 10 bases between. The DNA for the CDR3 is TGTGCCAGCAGTTACTCCCCAAGGAGATCACCCCTCCACTTT. Residues: CASSYSPRRSPLHF.

The chain joins TRBV3-1 (or the pseudogene TRBV3-2) to TRBJ1-2; no reliable D call. Germline V CDR1 and CDR2: LGHDT, YNNKEL (reference sequence). V lost 4 bases and J 3 bases, leaving 15 bases between the germline ends. The CDR3 is made up of 15 amino acids. Here the CDR3 DNA reads TGTGCCAGCAGCCCTTACACTATCCGGGACTATGGCTACACCTTC. This sequence encodes CASSPYTIRDYGYTF.

The chain carries TRBV7-2 and TRBJ2-5; D is possibly TRBD1 (6 bases). Trimming stripped 3 bases from V and 4 bases from J, with 12 bases between. In germline, CDR1 is SGHTA, CDR2 FQGNSA. This CDR3 comprises 14 residues. CDR3 DNA: TGTGCCAGCAGCTTTGTGGGGGCGGGAGAGACCCAGTACTTC. Translation gives CASSFVGAGETQYF.

J is TRBJ1-2 and V is TRBV27; 7 nucleotides match TRBD1. Germline V gene sequence: CDR1 MNHEY, CDR2 SMNVEV (reference sequence). With V trimmed by 0 bases and J by 8 bases, 9 bases remained unmatched. The length of the CDR3 is 15 residues. CDR3 DNA: TGTGCCAGCAGTTTATCGGCGGGACAGCTACTGGGCTACACCTTC. Translating gives CASSLSAGQLLGYTF.

The chain employs TRBV19 and TRBJ1-1; the D is unclear. The CDR3 extends over 15 amino acids. The germline V gene encodes CDR1 LNHDA and CDR2 SQIVND (reference sequence). V lost 7 bases, J lost 0 bases, and 15 bases lay in between. CDR3 residues: CASTWQAQMNTEAFF. The CDR3 nucleotides are TGTGCCAGTACATGGCAGGCTCAGATGAACACTGAAGCTTTCTTT.

This chain uses TRBV6-5 with TRBJ1-1; weak D call: TRBD1 (6 bases). CDR3 size: 12 residues. Germline CDR1 is MNHEY and CDR2 is SVGAGI. Trimming removed 8 bases from V and 3 bases from J, with 10 bases in between. CDR3 loop: CASRDTHTEAFF. In DNA, the CDR3 is TGTGCCAGCCGGGACACCCACACTGAAGCTTTCTTT.

The chain has TRBV28 and TRBJ2-7, with a weak D call TRBD1 (6 bases). V lost 6 bases and J 6 bases, leaving 12 bases between the germline ends. CDR1 is MDHEN, CDR2 SYDVKM, per germline. This CDR3 region has 12 residues. In DNA, the CDR3 is TGTGCCAGCAGGCCACAGGGTTCCGAGCAGTACTTC. Residues: CASRPQGSEQYF.

The V call is TRBV27, the J call TRBJ1-5; 9 bases are shared with TRBD1. Germline V gene lookup returns CDR1 MNHEY and CDR2 SMNVEV (reference sequence). There are 14 residues in the CDR3. J lost 6 bases, V lost 7 bases, and 7 bases had no gene match. CDR3 in DNA: TGTGCCAGCAATGAACAGGGGGCAGGTCAGCCCCAGCATTTT. Translation gives CASNEQGAGQPQHF.

The chain has TRBV10-2 and TRBJ2-1, with 12 positions matching TRBD1. The CDR3 sequence is 15 residues long. V trimming: 3 bases; J trimming: 9 bases; junction bases outside the gene matches: 6. Germline V gene data show CDR1 as WSHSY and CDR2 as SAAADI. The CDR3 DNA is TGCGCCAGCAGTGACAGGGACAGGGGGCAGGTTGAGCAGTTCTTC. It translates to CASSDRDRGQVEQFF.

The chain has TRBV24-1 and TRBJ2-1; 7 bases are a match to TRBD2. V shed 3 bases and J 4 bases; nucleotides not matched to a gene: 11. CDR3 length: 17 amino acids. Germline loops: CDR1 KGHDR, CDR2 SFDVKD. The CDR3 DNA is TGTGCCACCAGTGATCCTACTAGCGCACAGAGGTACAATGAGCAGTTCTTC. Protein product: CATSDPTSAQRYNEQFF.

The chain recombines TRBV11-2 with TRBJ2-1; 8 nucleotides match TRBD2. CDR1 and CDR2 from the germline V gene are SGHAT and FQNNGV. J gave up 9 bases and V 3 bases, and 10 bases lay outside the gene matches. The CDR3 is made up of 15 amino acids. CDR3 DNA sequence: TGTGCCAGCAGCTTTCTTCCGGGAGGGCCGGGTGAGCAGTTCTTC. This sequence encodes CASSFLPGGPGEQFF.

The chain employs TRBV6-1 and TRBJ1-1; D gene uncertain. The CDR3 is 13 amino acids. The V gene lost 2 bases and the J gene lost 1 base, with 5 bases spanning the gap. Germline CDR1 MNHNS, CDR2 SASEGT. This CDR3 reads CASSEIRNTEAFF. The CDR3 coding sequence is TGTGCCAGCAGTGAAATCAGGAACACTGAAGCTTTCTTT.

Concerning this clone: One end of the junction is discordant with germline, which a read error may explain. The rearrangement joins TRBV7-9 to TRBJ1-1, with 7 positions matching TRBD1. Germline V gives CDR1 SEHNR, CDR2 FQNEAQ (reference sequence). The CDR3 is 15 amino acids. The CDR3 DNA follows: TGTGCCAGCAGCACCCGGACAGGATGGAACAGTGAAGCTTTCTTT. It codes for CASSTRTGWNSEAFF.

The chain links TRBV2 to TRBJ2-1, with D unclear. The germline V gene encodes CDR1 SNHLY and CDR2 FYNNEI. The CDR3 runs 14 residues. Trimming pared 5 bases from V and 0 bases from J, leaving 8 bases between. CDR3 protein: CASSRTPSYNEQFF. The CDR3 DNA reads TGTGCCAGCAGTCGAACTCCCTCCTACAATGAGCAGTTCTTC.

The V and J genes are TRBV6-5 and TRBJ2-3; 7 nucleotides match TRBD1. CDR3 size: 15 residues. The J segment lost 2 bases and the V segment lost 5 bases, leaving 7 bases of the junction unmatched. Germline V gene sequence: CDR1 MNHEY, CDR2 SVGAGI. CDR3 DNA: TGTGCCAGCAGTCCAGACAGGGCCTACACAGATACGCAGTATTTT. Encoded protein: CASSPDRAYTDTQYF.

V usage is TRBV2 and J usage is TRBJ2-1, with TRBD2 matching 14 bases. The junction had 9 bases not matched to a gene; V was cut back by 8 bases and J by 9 bases. The CDR3 sequence is 15 residues long. CDR1 is SNHLY and CDR2 is FYNNEI in the germline V gene. The CDR3 DNA is TGTGCCAGCGCCGGGACTAGCGGGAGTACGGGTGAGCAGTTCTTC. It codes for CASAGTSGSTGEQFF.

The chain has TRBV24-1 and TRBJ2-5, with TRBD1 identical over 11 bases. Losses at the gene ends were 2 bases for V and 4 bases for J; bases not matched to a gene: 20. From germline, CDR1 is KGHDR and CDR2 SFDVKD. The CDR3 extends over 21 amino acids. In DNA form, the CDR3 reads TGTGCCACCAGTGATTCCGGAAGGAGGGGACAGGGGGGGCAGCAAGGAGAGACCCAGTACTTC. Protein: CATSDSGRRGQGGQQGETQYF.

V gene TRBV7-8 combines with J gene TRBJ2-5, with a possible D match to TRBD2 (7 bases). Trimming took 5 bases from V and 4 from J, leaving 26 bases between them. The CDR3 is 18 amino acids. Germline CDR1 reads SGHVS; CDR2 reads FQNEAQ. The CDR3 bases are TGTGCCAGCAGCCGAGGGGGACGGGGGGCGCTGGGGGGAGAGACCCAGTACTTC. This codes for CASSRGGRGALGGETQYF.

The genes are TRBV4-1 and TRBJ2-1, with D tentatively TRBD2 (7 bases). V lost 0 bases and J lost 4, with 13 bases in between. Germline-derived CDR1 and CDR2 are MGHRA and YSYEKL. The CDR3 extends over 16 amino acids. The CDR3 here is CASSQDRGGGYNEQFF. The CDR3 DNA follows: TGCGCCAGCAGCCAAGATCGAGGGGGAGGGTACAATGAGCAGTTCTTC.

The chain carries TRBV24-1 and TRBJ2-7, with a possible D match to TRBD1 (6 bases). The CDR3 sequence is 15 residues long. CDR1 is KGHDR, CDR2 SFDVKD, per germline. Trimming took off 7 bases at V and 3 bases at J, with 18 bases between the two ends. CDR3 residues: CATRHWAGVFYEQYF. CDR3 nucleotides: TGTGCCACCAGACACTGGGCAGGGGTTTTCTACGAGCAGTACTTC.

The J gene is TRBJ2-5, the V gene TRBV5-4, with D perhaps TRBD1 (6 bases). CDR1 and CDR2 (germline): SGHNT, YYREEE (reference sequence). The CDR3 extends over 14 amino acids. Trimming left V 3 bases short and J 5 bases short, with 14 bases between. In DNA form, the CDR3 reads TGTGCCAGCAGCTGGACACAGGGCCAGGAGACCCAGTACTTC. It translates to CASSWTQGQETQYF. Complete variable domain (other parts from reference TRBV5-4 and TRBJ2-5): ETGVTQSPTHLIKTRGQQVTLRCSSQSGHNTVSWYQQALGQGPQFIFQYYREEENGRGNFPPRFSGLQFPNYSSELNVNALELDDSALYLCASSWTQGQETQYFGPGTRLLVL.

The CDR3 bases are TGTGCCAGCATTAACGGACCGGGGACATTGGGGAACACCGGGGAGCTGTTTTTT. Its protein is CASINGPGTLGNTGELFF. This chain joins TRBV5-6 and TRBJ2-2, with a tentative D call TRBD1 (6 bases). Germline lookup yields CDR1 SGHDT and CDR2 YYEEEE. Trimming took off 6 bases at V and 1 base at J, with 22 bases between the two ends. The CDR3 consists of 18 residues.

This clone turned up a few times. The CDR3, as DNA: TGTGCCAGCAGCTCCACAGGGGCGGGCAATCAGCCCCAGCATTTT. The encoded protein is CASSSTGAGNQPQHF. J is TRBJ1-5 and V is TRBV5-6, with 7 positions matching TRBD1. Per germline, CDR1 SGHDT and CDR2 YYEEEE. The CDR3 is 15 amino acids. Unmatched junction bases numbered 5, after V lost 3 bases and J lost 2 bases.

V and J are TRBV30 and TRBJ2-7; 7 positions match TRBD2. Germline-derived CDR1 and CDR2 are GTSNPN and SVGIG (reference sequence). CDR3 length: 14 residues. The J segment lost 4 bases and the V segment lost 0 bases, leaving 6 bases of the junction unmatched. The CDR3 coding sequence is TGTGCCTGGAGTGTAACAGCGGGAAGTTACGAGCAGTACTTC. Its protein product is CAWSVTAGSYEQYF. Full variable domain (missing parts from reference TRBV30 and TRBJ2-7): SQTIHQWPATLVQPVGSPLSLECTVEGTSNPNLYWYRQAAGRGLQLLFYSVGIGQISSEVPQNLSASRPQDRQFILSSKKLLLSDSGFYLCAWSVTAGSYEQYFGPGTRLTVT.

V and J are TRBV5-1 and TRBJ2-3; no reliable D call. CDR3 size: 15 residues. V was clipped by 0 bases and J by 2 bases, with 10 bases between them. CDR1 SGHRS and CDR2 YFSETQ come from the germline V gene. CDR3 sequence reads: CASSLAQPLTDTQYF. In nucleotides, the CDR3 is TGCGCCAGCAGCTTGGCACAGCCTCTCACAGATACGCAGTATTTT.

The chain is built from TRBV28 and TRBJ1-5; tentatively, D is TRBD1 (6 bases). Trimming pared 3 bases from V and 0 bases from J, leaving 12 bases between. The CDR3 runs 16 residues. Germline V gene lookup returns CDR1 MDHEN and CDR2 SYDVKM. CDR3 sequence reads: CASSFRTVNSNQPQHF. The CDR3 DNA reads TGTGCCAGCAGTTTCCGGACAGTCAATAGCAATCAGCCCCAGCATTTT.

The V and J genes are TRBV11-3 and TRBJ1-4; 8 nucleotides match TRBD1. The CDR3 is made up of 16 amino acids. The germline V gene encodes CDR1 SGHNT and CDR2 YENEEA. V lost 1 base to trimming and J lost 5 bases; unmatched junction nucleotides: 6. The CDR3, as DNA: TGTGCCAGCAGCTTAGCCCGGACAGGGTCAAATGAAAAACTGTTTTTT. Protein product: CASSLARTGSNEKLFF.

The V and J genes are TRBV27 and TRBJ2-5; the D gene is possibly TRBD1 (6 bases). V was shortened by 6 bases and J by 5 bases, with 16 bases between the two germline ends. The CDR3 covers 14 residues. Germline lookup yields CDR1 MNHEY and CDR2 SMNVEV (reference sequence). CDR3 residues: CASREQGSWETQYF. DNA of the CDR3: TGTGCCAGCAGGGAACAGGGATCTTGGGAGACCCAGTACTTC.

Concerning this clone itself: One junction end does not reproduce the germline sequence, and a read error may be involved. The chain is built from TRBV6-6 and TRBJ2-1; 7 bases map to TRBD2. Germline V gene lookup returns CDR1 MNHNY and CDR2 SVGAGI (reference sequence). The CDR3 is 16 amino acids. CDR3 coding DNA: TGTGTCAGCAGTTCCCTAGCGGCGAGCTCCTACAATGAGCAGTTCTTC. This sequence encodes CVSSSLAASSYNEQFF.